Below are 17 T cell receptor beta chains sequenced from a single sample in a study of T cell changes during pregnancy in multiple sclerosis. Clones were read by immunoSEQ multiplex PCR, and TCRdb kept only the in-frame ones, dropping some. The sample gives about 40,000 clones, more than 85% of which show up once; around 8.8% is in the top ten. This specimen consisted of CD8+ T cells from peripheral blood mononuclear cells, obtained in the third trimester of pregnancy. These receptors all stem from a female donor with multiple sclerosis, enrolled in a pregnancy study.

The genes are TRBV7-9 and TRBJ1-2; the match to TRBD1 covers 7 bases. The CDR3 loop spans 15 amino acids. The V gene's germline CDR1 is SEHNR and CDR2 FQNEAQ (reference sequence). V lost 1 base, J lost 4 bases, and 6 bases stayed unmatched. CDR3 sequence reads: CASSLGGGKIYGYTF. CDR3 sequence (DNA): TGTGCCAGCAGCTTAGGAGGGGGCAAAATCTATGGCTACACCTTC.

V is TRBV25-1 and J is TRBJ2-1; no firm D call. V shed 4 bases and J shed 4 bases, with 11 bases lying between them. Germline CDR1 MGHDK, CDR2 SYGVNS. The CDR3 contains 14 residues. CDR3 coding DNA: TGTGCCAGCAGTGTCTATTCAATTTACAATGAGCAGTTCTTC. It codes for CASSVYSIYNEQFF. Supplemented by reference TRBV25-1 and TRBJ2-1, the full variable domain reads EADIYQTPRYLVIGTGKKITLECSQTMGHDKMYWYQQDPGMELHLIHYSYGVNSTEKGDLSSESTVSRIRTEHFPLTLESARPSHTSQYLCASSVYSIYNEQFFGPGTRLTVL.

The rearrangement links TRBV27 to TRBJ2-7; 7 bases line up with TRBD2. V gave up 8 bases and J gave up 5 bases; unmatched junction bases: 6. Germline CDR1 is MNHEY and CDR2 is SMNVEV (reference sequence). CDR3 length: 12 residues. The CDR3 DNA is TGTGCCAGCGGGGAGGGTTACCACGAGCAGTACTTC. Translating it yields CASGEGYHEQYF.

The V gene is TRBV6-1, the J gene TRBJ1-6; 12 bases line up with TRBD1. Trimming removed 4 bases from V and 0 bases from J; junction bases left unmatched: 4. There are 18 residues in the CDR3. Germline CDR1 reads MNHNS; CDR2 reads SASEGT. The CDR3 here is CASSAGQGASSYNSPLHF. The CDR3, as DNA: TGTGCCAGCAGTGCGGGACAGGGGGCCAGCTCCTATAATTCACCCCTCCACTTT.

The chain uses TRBV9 and TRBJ2-1; no clear D gene. V dropped 4 bases and J dropped 5 bases, with 13 bases sitting between them. Germline CDR1 reads SGDLS; CDR2 reads YYNGEE. The CDR3 has 14 residues. The CDR3 DNA sequence: TGTGCCAGCAGCTCCTCCCAGACACACAATGAGCAGTTCTTC. As protein: CASSSSQTHNEQFF.

V is TRBV5-6 and J is TRBJ2-7, with D uncertain. Trimming shortened V by 3 bases and J by 1 base, and 14 bases separated the two germline ends. This CDR3 comprises 15 residues. The V gene's germline CDR1 is SGHDT and CDR2 YYEEEE. In nucleotides, the CDR3 is TGTGCCAGCAGCTACCCAGGTTCTGGGTCCTACGAGCAGTACTTC. This gives the protein CASSYPGSGSYEQYF.

On this clone itself: At one boundary the junction diverges from the germline segment, which might be a read error. The gene calls are TRBV7-7 and TRBJ2-5; D remains ambiguous. Looked up from germline, CDR1 is SSHAT and CDR2 is FNYEAQ (reference sequence). There are 13 residues in the CDR3. The CDR3 DNA reads as TGTGCTAGCAGCCGTAGCCCCGCGGAGACCCAGTACTTC. This gives the protein CASSRSPAETQYF.

The chain has TRBV5-8 and TRBJ1-3; TRBD1 agrees at 7 bases. V was pared by 4 bases and J by 7 bases, with 8 bases of the junction left unmatched. CDR3 size: 14 residues. Germline V CDR1 and CDR2: SGHTS, YDEGEE. CDR3 residues: CASSPGQARNTIYF. The DNA for the CDR3 is TGTGCCAGCAGCCCCGGACAGGCGCGGAACACCATATATTTT. The whole variable domain, filled in from reference TRBV5-8 and TRBJ1-3, reads EAGVTQSPTHLIKTRGQQATLRCSPISGHTSVYWYQQALGLGLQFLLWYDEGEERNRGNFPPRFSGRQFPNYSSELNVNALELEDSALYLCASSPGQARNTIYFGEGSWLTVV.

The rearrangement links TRBV5-6 to TRBJ2-7, with 8 positions matching TRBD1. The CDR3 has 15 amino acids. Trimming took 3 bases from V and 1 from J; bases not matched to a gene: 6. Germline V CDR1 and CDR2: SGHDT, YYEEEE. Written as DNA, the CDR3 is TGTGCCAGCAGCTCGGTCGGGACAGGTTCCTACGAGCAGTACTTC. Encoded protein: CASSSVGTGSYEQYF.

The chain combines TRBV13 with TRBJ2-2, with 7 bases that match TRBD1. Trimming took 5 bases from V and 2 from J; bases not matched to a gene: 5. The CDR3 is 15 residues long. CDR1 PRHDT and CDR2 FYEKMQ come from the germline V gene (reference sequence). The CDR3 bases are TGTGCCAGCAGCCCCGGGACAGTTAACACCGGGGAGCTGTTTTTT. This sequence encodes CASSPGTVNTGELFF. The whole variable domain, remainder taken from reference TRBV13 and TRBJ2-2, is AAGVIQSPRHLIKEKRETATLKCYPIPRHDTVYWYQQGPGQDPQFLISFYEKMQSDKGSIPDRFSAQQFSDYHSELNMSSLELGDSALYFCASSPGTVNTGELFFGEGSRLTVL.

The V and J genes are TRBV10-3 and TRBJ2-2; D remains ambiguous. The ends were cut back, 0 bases at V and 3 bases at J, with 8 bases in the middle. The CDR3 spans 15 residues. Germline values: CDR1 ENHRY, CDR2 SYGVKD. CDR3 in DNA: TGTGCCATCAGTGAGTCGCAGGTGCACACCGGGGAGCTGTTTTTT. Translating it yields CAISESQVHTGELFF.

This rearrangement joins TRBV9 to TRBJ1-1, with D possibly matching TRBD1 (6 bases). Germline CDR1 reads SGDLS; CDR2 reads YYNGEE. There are 13 residues in the CDR3. V dropped 4 bases and J dropped 4 bases, with 11 bases sitting between them. The DNA for the CDR3 is TGTGCCAGCAGCACGGGGGGGCTCACTGAAGCTTTCTTT. Translating it yields CASSTGGLTEAFF. Combining the CDR3 with reference TRBV9 and TRBJ1-1 gives the whole variable domain DSGVTQTPKHLITATGQRVTLRCSPRSGDLSVYWYQQSLDQGLQFLIQYYNGEERAKGNILERFSAQQFPDLHSELNLSSLELGDSALYFCASSTGGLTEAFFGQGTRLTVV.

The chain recombines TRBV4-2 with TRBJ1-5; 8 bases align to TRBD1. The V gene's germline CDR1 is LGHNA and CDR2 YNFKEQ. J lost 0 bases, V lost 0 bases, and 10 bases had no gene match. This CDR3 contains 19 residues. The CDR3, as DNA: TGTGCCAGCAGCCAAGATTTTGGGACAGGAGTGATTAGCAATCAGCCCCAGCATTTT. Translating it yields CASSQDFGTGVISNQPQHF.

This chain links TRBV18 with TRBJ2-3; a possible D gene is TRBD2 (6 bases). This CDR3 has 14 amino acids. With 2 bases removed from V and 7 bases from J, the gap between germline ends came to 13 bases. The germline gives CDR1 KGHSH, CDR2 LQKENI. The CDR3 DNA is TGTGCCAGCTCACCAGGGGGGATGGTGAATACGCAGTATTTT. This gives the protein CASSPGGMVNTQYF.

The CDR3 spells CASSPRGGHPLRCEQYF. CDR3 sequence (DNA): TGTGCCAGCAGCCCCCGCGGGGGACACCCCCTTCGGTGCGAGCAGTACTTC. The genes are TRBV7-9 and TRBJ2-7, with D perhaps TRBD2 (7 bases). V shed 5 bases and J shed 6 bases, with 26 bases lying between them. Per germline, CDR1 SEHNR and CDR2 FQNEAQ (reference sequence). CDR3 length: 17 residues. Complete variable domain (other parts from reference TRBV7-9 and TRBJ2-7): DTGVSQNPRHKITKRGQNVTFRCDPISEHNRLYWYRQTLGQGPEFLTYFQNEAQLEKSRLLSDRFSAERPKGSFSTLEIQRTEQGDSAMYLCASSPRGGHPLRCEQYFGPGTRLTVT.

Points on this clone: The junction and the germline gene differ at one end; a read error may be behind it. V gene TRBV6-5 combines with J gene TRBJ2-1, with 7 bases aligning to TRBD1. The CDR3 has 16 amino acids. Germline V gene sequence: CDR1 MNHEY, CDR2 SVGAGI. DNA for the CDR3: TGTGCCAGCAGTAACTCGACAGGGTTTGGCTACAATGAGCAGTTCTTC. As protein: CASSNSTGFGYNEQFF.

The V and J genes are TRBV4-1 and TRBJ2-1, with TRBD1 matching over 10 bases. The CDR3 spans 15 residues. V lost 4 bases to trimming and J lost 6 bases; unmatched junction nucleotides: 6. Germline V gene lookup returns CDR1 MGHRA and CDR2 YSYEKL. This CDR3 is CASSLSGTGANEQFF. The CDR3 DNA sequence: TGCGCCAGCAGCCTTTCCGGGACAGGGGCCAATGAGCAGTTCTTC.